This T cell receptor (beta chain) originates from a study of identical twins. Study-level points and caveats: Conclusions relied on cross-sectional statistical analysis, not following the same donors. High-abundance cord blood beta clonotypes had fewer insertions; memory repertoires showed none. Twin-shared out-of-frame alpha sequences showed excess low generation probability.

TCRdb reprocessed the 5' RACE reads via MiXCR and lists one record per CDR3 protein. The sample holds a few hundred thousand distinct CDR3 sequences, roughly 8% seen once. In every case, the donor was a healthy Caucasian. CDR3 length: 14 amino acids. V was clipped by 3 bases and J by 4 bases; unmatched bases: 4. CDR1 is ENHRY and CDR2 is SYGVKD in the germline V gene. On this clonotype: Antigen: not known.

These data were also reused for a study on yellow fever vaccine responses in identical twins.

This TCR was sampled from a woman aged 18-30 years in good health. This rearrangement joins TRBV10-3 to TRBJ2-5, with 8 bases lining up with TRBD1. The source material was CD8+ T cells sorted from blood. CDR3 residues: CAISDAGGVETQYF. The CDR3 DNA sequence: TGTGCCATCAGTGACGCAGGGGGCGTAGAGACCCAGTACTTC.